This TCR beta chain was documented in a study of T cell responses to AZD1222 COVID-19 vaccine (dated by TCRdb to about 2021). About the investigation overall: A total of around 240 trial participants underwent TCR sequencing, of whom about 200 had received two doses of AZD1222 and some 26 had received two doses of the MenACWY control vaccine. Trial participants were enrolled by age into subgroups of 18-55, 56-69 and 70-plus years, and 148, 28 and 57 TCR-sequenced participants, respectively, were included in these subgroups. The study at large found these results: In the small 56-69-year group, the increase in depth fell short of significance, most likely because of low power. Spike-specific TCR breadth and depth rose significantly after two AZD1222 doses compared with day 0 and with MenACWY recipients. Reportedly, almost half of the unique spike-specific TCRs recognized epitopes lying outside the regions that are mutated in the B.1.351 and B.1.1.7 variants. Because no samples from the day 14 peak response were available, repertoires could be characterized only after the peak T cell response. The vaccine-associated CD4 TCRs covered the entire spike protein, and the dominant responses fell in regions 160-218 and 743-854. Participants were mostly white British, with more females than males. The authors suggested clonal diversity may have been underestimated. Only five to seven AZD1222 recipients were SARS-CoV-2 seropositive at baseline, limiting conclusions about previously exposed vaccinees.

The meaning of the sample's time point label: about 28 days (+/-7) after the second vaccine dose. AZD1222 recipients given second doses at about 4 weeks or at about 12 weeks were pooled, since spike-specific TCR depth and breadth were not found to differ between the two schedules. The vaccinee samples were drawn from two UK trials, COV001 and COV002, one of which was a single-blind randomized controlled phase 2/3 trial testing AZD1222 (ChAdOx1 nCoV-19) in healthy adults. For TCRbeta chain sequencing, PBMC samples were collected from trial participants at day 0 and at day 28 after the second dose. The CDR3 regions of human TCRbeta chains were analyzed by immunosequencing. The authors processed their data as follows. Repertoire TCRs were matched against a reference library of SARS-CoV-2-specific TCRs generated with the MIRA antigen-specificity platform. Breadth was defined as the fraction of unique TCRs that were SARS-CoV-2-associated, and depth was defined as the fraction of total T cells that were SARS-CoV-2-associated. Each spike-specific TCR was assigned to its reactive spike region and to a CD4 or CD8 class using the MIRA data. Log10-transformed breadth and depth values were compared by one-way ANOVA with Sidak's multiple comparisons tests. TCRdb holds this immuneACCESS table with in-frame rearrangements only. Some clones are missing; in checked studies, unresolved V genes explain under half, and the rest has no known cause. V, J and clone size reflect that table, while D and trimming were determined from the DNA. The sample table lists over 60,000 clones, 80% of them with a count of one. More than 12% of the sample is held by the ten biggest clonotypes.

A remark on this clone: Its antigen remains undetermined. No clone much larger than this one lies a single base away; base qualities are absent.

V gives up 11 bases and J gives up 1 base, and the segment between their germline ends measures 21 bases. The germline V gene provides CDR1 ENHRY and CDR2 SYGVKD. From cysteine to phenylalanine, the CDR3 is 15 amino acids long. Here the CDR3 DNA is all that survives: 45 bases in frame from base 1. Sample: peripheral blood, taken 28 days after the second AZD1222 dose. Recombination linked TRBV10-3 to TRBJ2-7, and the D gene may be TRBD2, 6 bases matching. The clonotype was recovered from an adult who received the AZD1222 COVID-19 vaccine. The DNA sequence is TGTGCCGCCTCCCCGGGTGATAGCGGATCCTACGAGCAGTACTTC. This yields the protein CAASPGDSGSYEQYF.